One and the same sample provided the 3 T cell receptor beta chains below, sequenced in a study of blood T cell repertoires in COVID-19. This table comes from immunoSEQ multiplex PCR, and its TCRdb copy is limited to in-frame clones, with some not included. This table holds over 200,000 clones, about 90% found once. The material sequenced was peripheral blood. These receptors all stem from a woman between 18 and 29 years old who had recovered from COVID-19.

The V and J genes are TRBV4-2 and TRBJ1-2, with 10 bases identical to TRBD1. Germline CDR1 and CDR2: LGHNA and YNFKEQ. The trim removed 0 bases at V and 4 bases at J, leaving 5 bases unmatched. The CDR3 spans 16 residues. The CDR3 spells CASSQDEGTGVYGYTF. As DNA, the CDR3 is TGTGCCAGCAGCCAAGATGAAGGGACAGGGGTCTATGGCTACACCTTC.

The CDR3 region has the DNA TGTGCCAGCAGCCTCAGGGGGTTAGGTTACGAGCAGTACTTC. Amino acids: CASSLRGLGYEQYF. This rearrangement joins TRBV14 to TRBJ2-7; TRBD1 matches at 7 bases. Per the germline V gene, CDR1 is SGHDN and CDR2 is FVKESK. This CDR3 has 14 amino acids. Unmatched junction bases numbered 7, after V lost 4 bases and J lost 4 bases.

The chain joins TRBV4-2 to TRBJ1-4, with 9 nucleotides matching TRBD1. CDR3 length: 15 residues. V dropped 0 bases and J dropped 6; count of bases not matched to a gene: 2. Germline values: CDR1 LGHNA, CDR2 YNFKEQ. CDR3 in DNA: TGTGCCAGCAGCCAAGAGTGGGACAGGGATGAAAAACTGTTTTTT. Protein: CASSQEWDRDEKLFF.